Listed below are T cell receptor beta chains from one sample, sequenced in a study of T-cell memory formation after mild COVID-19. MiXCR, run by TCRdb on the 5' RACE reads, gives a single entry per CDR3 protein. The sample comprises over 350,000 distinct CDR3 sequences, around a sixth of which are singletons, and under 25% rests with the top ten. Sequencing was performed on PBMCs or a T cell subset sorted from them (not recorded which). These receptors originate from a man aged 18 to 29 who had mild COVID-19 (a few samples of this study predate the infection). Cell type and time point are not known. CDR3s include the opening cysteine and the closing phenylalanine or tryptophan. Each record gives: D gene, V gene, J gene, clone size, CDR3 protein, CDR3 DNA. D genes are given only for firm matches. Size is stated for part of the rows, as once, few or many counts, or as a class when the clone is expanded.

D gene: TRBD2; V gene: TRBV14; J gene: TRBJ2-5; clone size: few; CDR3 protein: CASSRGLAGASGETQYF; CDR3 DNA: TGTGCCAGCAGCCGGGGACTAGCGGGGGCCTCGGGGGAGACCCAGTACTTC
D gene: TRBD1; V gene: TRBV7-2; J gene: TRBJ2-7; clone size: NA; CDR3 protein: CASSSDRGWGEQYF; CDR3 DNA: TGTGCCAGCAGCTCGGACAGGGGCTGGGGCGAGCAGTACTTC
D gene: TRBD1; V gene: TRBV7-2; J gene: TRBJ2-3; clone size: many; CDR3 protein: CASSPQGGTDTQYF; CDR3 DNA: TGTGCCAGCAGCCCCCAGGGGGGCACAGATACGCAGTATTTT
D gene: TRBD2; V gene: TRBV6-5; J gene: TRBJ2-2; clone size: NA; CDR3 protein: CASSSRTSGGPGELFF; CDR3 DNA: TGTGCCAGCAGTTCTCGGACTAGCGGGGGTCCCGGGGAGCTGTTTTTT
D gene: NA; V gene: TRBV21-1; J gene: TRBJ1-4; clone size: few; CDR3 protein: CASSKALRWLGGATNEKLFF; CDR3 DNA: TGTGCCAGCAGCAAAGCGCTCAGGTGGCTTGGCGGTGCAACTAATGAAAAACTGTTTTTT
D gene: TRBD2; V gene: TRBV27; J gene: TRBJ2-3; clone size: few; CDR3 protein: CASKLGTSSMNTQYF; CDR3 DNA: TGTGCCAGCAAGCTGGGGACTAGCAGTATGAATACGCAGTATTTT
D gene: TRBD1; V gene: TRBV7-8; J gene: TRBJ2-7; clone size: few; CDR3 protein: CASSPGTDSSYEQYF; CDR3 DNA: TGTGCCAGCAGCCCAGGGACAGACAGCTCCTACGAGCAGTACTTC
D gene: TRBD1; V gene: TRBV5-1; J gene: TRBJ1-6; clone size: few; CDR3 protein: CASSPEGAGGSPLHF; CDR3 DNA: TGCGCCAGCAGCCCCGAGGGGGCTGGAGGTTCACCCCTCCACTTT
D gene: NA; V gene: TRBV12-3/TRBV12-4; J gene: TRBJ2-1; clone size: NA; CDR3 protein: CASRQTGEQFF; CDR3 DNA: TGTGCCAGCAGACAAACAGGAGAGCAGTTCTTC
D gene: NA; V gene: TRBV27; J gene: TRBJ1-1; clone size: NA; CDR3 protein: CASRRLQGMNTEAFF; CDR3 DNA: TGTGCCAGCAGGCGACTTCAGGGGATGAACACTGAAGCTTTCTTT
D gene: NA; V gene: TRBV7-2; J gene: TRBJ1-1; clone size: NA; CDR3 protein: CASSFGQGMAEAFF; CDR3 DNA: TGTGCCAGCAGCTTCGGGCAGGGGATGGCTGAAGCTTTCTTT
D gene: TRBD2; V gene: TRBV27; J gene: TRBJ2-3; clone size: NA; CDR3 protein: CASSRAGRTDTQYF; CDR3 DNA: TGTGCCAGCAGCCGAGCGGGGCGCACAGATACGCAGTATTTT
D gene: NA; V gene: TRBV5-1; J gene: TRBJ2-3; clone size: many; CDR3 protein: CASSGEGADTQYF; CDR3 DNA: TGCGCCAGCAGTGGGGAGGGGGCAGATACGCAGTATTTT
D gene: TRBD2; V gene: TRBV7-2; J gene: TRBJ2-5; clone size: NA; CDR3 protein: CASKSGLAGQETQYF; CDR3 DNA: TGTGCCAGCAAATCGGGACTAGCGGGGCAAGAGACCCAGTACTTC
D gene: NA; V gene: TRBV4-2; J gene: TRBJ1-5; clone size: few; CDR3 protein: CASSQDQQGIRNQPQHF; CDR3 DNA: TGTGCCAGCAGCCAAGATCAGCAGGGGATAAGGAATCAGCCCCAGCATTTT
D gene: NA; V gene: TRBV9; J gene: TRBJ2-5; clone size: NA; CDR3 protein: CASSVEAEQETQYF; CDR3 DNA: TGTGCCAGCAGCGTAGAGGCAGAACAAGAGACCCAGTACTTC
D gene: TRBD2; V gene: TRBV7-8; J gene: TRBJ2-3; clone size: few; CDR3 protein: CASSAIAGVTDTQYF; CDR3 DNA: TGTGCCAGCAGCGCCATAGCGGGGGTTACAGATACGCAGTATTTT
D gene: TRBD2; V gene: TRBV20-1; J gene: TRBJ2-2; clone size: NA; CDR3 protein: CSASLSGGYNTGELFF; CDR3 DNA: TGCAGTGCATCCCTTAGCGGGGGTTATAACACCGGGGAGCTGTTTTTT
D gene: TRBD2; V gene: TRBV4-1; J gene: TRBJ2-3; clone size: NA; CDR3 protein: CASSSGSGGSRDTQYF; CDR3 DNA: TGCGCCAGCAGCTCTGGTAGCGGGGGGTCCAGAGATACGCAGTATTTT
D gene: NA; V gene: TRBV7-2; J gene: TRBJ2-2; clone size: NA; CDR3 protein: CASSHYLGELFF; CDR3 DNA: TGTGCCAGCAGCCACTATCTAGGGGAGCTGTTTTTT
D gene: NA; V gene: TRBV20-1; J gene: TRBJ1-5; clone size: NA; CDR3 protein: CSARESGNQPQHF; CDR3 DNA: TGCAGTGCTAGAGAGTCAGGGAATCAGCCCCAGCATTTT
D gene: NA; V gene: TRBV5-1; J gene: TRBJ2-7; clone size: many; CDR3 protein: CASSLGQTASYEQYF; CDR3 DNA: TGCGCCAGCAGCTTAGGACAGACCGCTTCCTACGAGCAGTACTTC
D gene: NA; V gene: TRBV6-6; J gene: TRBJ1-2; clone size: NA; CDR3 protein: CASSYSRGGLYGYTF; CDR3 DNA: TGTGCCAGCAGTTACTCGAGAGGGGGTTTATATGGCTACACCTTC
D gene: NA; V gene: TRBV29-1; J gene: TRBJ2-3; clone size: NA; CDR3 protein: CSVAAGATDTQYF; CDR3 DNA: TGCAGCGTTGCGGCAGGGGCAACAGATACGCAGTATTTT
D gene: NA; V gene: TRBV6-1; J gene: TRBJ1-2; clone size: NA; CDR3 protein: CASSELGRAFDGYTF; CDR3 DNA: TGTGCCAGCAGTGAATTAGGCCGAGCTTTTGATGGCTACACCTTC
D gene: NA; V gene: TRBV24-1; J gene: TRBJ2-1; clone size: few; CDR3 protein: CATSDESTSYNEQFF; CDR3 DNA: TGTGCCACCAGTGATGAATCTACCTCCTACAATGAGCAGTTCTTC
D gene: TRBD2; V gene: TRBV5-4; J gene: TRBJ2-1; clone size: NA; CDR3 protein: CASSLGGSGGYNEQFF; CDR3 DNA: TGTGCCAGCAGCTTGGGGGGTAGCGGGGGCTACAATGAGCAGTTCTTC
D gene: NA; V gene: TRBV11-2; J gene: TRBJ2-3; clone size: many; CDR3 protein: CASSLVAAADTQYF; CDR3 DNA: TGTGCCAGCAGCTTAGTTGCCGCGGCAGATACGCAGTATTTT
D gene: NA; V gene: TRBV7-3; J gene: TRBJ2-2; clone size: NA; CDR3 protein: CASSSQGTATGELFF; CDR3 DNA: TGTGCCAGCAGCTCACAGGGTACGGCCACCGGGGAGCTGTTTTTT
D gene: NA; V gene: TRBV2; J gene: TRBJ2-4; clone size: many; CDR3 protein: CASSETAIGLAKNIQYF; CDR3 DNA: TGTGCCAGCAGTGAAACGGCAATTGGGCTAGCCAAAAACATTCAGTACTTC
D gene: NA; V gene: TRBV27; J gene: TRBJ2-1; clone size: many; CDR3 protein: CASSAETNEQFF; CDR3 DNA: TGTGCCAGCAGTGCCGAGACTAATGAGCAGTTCTTC
D gene: NA; V gene: TRBV7-9; J gene: TRBJ1-5; clone size: NA; CDR3 protein: CASEGGGNQPQHF; CDR3 DNA: TGTGCCAGCGAGGGCGGGGGCAATCAGCCCCAGCATTTT
D gene: TRBD1; V gene: TRBV11-3; J gene: TRBJ2-1; clone size: few; CDR3 protein: CASSPRTGYYNEQFF; CDR3 DNA: TGTGCCAGCAGCCCAAGGACAGGGTACTACAATGAGCAGTTCTTC
D gene: NA; V gene: TRBV7-2; J gene: TRBJ1-1; clone size: NA; CDR3 protein: CASSLRMPYEAFF; CDR3 DNA: TGTGCCAGCAGCTTAAGAATGCCCTATGAAGCTTTCTTT
D gene: TRBD2; V gene: TRBV7-3; J gene: TRBJ2-1; clone size: NA; CDR3 protein: CASSLRASGPYNEQFF; CDR3 DNA: TGTGCCAGCAGCTTGAGGGCTAGCGGTCCCTACAATGAGCAGTTCTTC
D gene: NA; V gene: TRBV4-3; J gene: TRBJ2-5; clone size: NA; CDR3 protein: CASSQGTLEVETQYF; CDR3 DNA: TGCGCCAGCAGCCAAGGTACATTGGAAGTGGAGACCCAGTACTTC
D gene: NA; V gene: TRBV27; J gene: TRBJ2-6; clone size: once; CDR3 protein: CASSRFGANVLTF; CDR3 DNA: TGTGCCAGCAGCAGGTTTGGGGCCAACGTCCTGACTTTC
D gene: TRBD2; V gene: TRBV7-2; J gene: TRBJ2-5; clone size: many; CDR3 protein: CASSSRAGGQETQYF; CDR3 DNA: TGTGCCAGCAGCTCACGAGCGGGGGGGCAAGAGACCCAGTACTTC
D gene: NA; V gene: TRBV6-6; J gene: TRBJ2-7; clone size: NA; CDR3 protein: CASSYTGAYEQYF; CDR3 DNA: TGTGCCAGCAGTTACACGGGGGCCTACGAGCAGTACTTC
D gene: NA; V gene: TRBV5-1; J gene: TRBJ1-1; clone size: once; CDR3 protein: CASRADSNNTEAFF; CDR3 DNA: TGCGCCAGCAGGGCGGACAGTAATAACACTGAAGCTTTCTTT
D gene: NA; V gene: TRBV5-6; J gene: TRBJ1-3; clone size: NA; CDR3 protein: CASSFAGYGNTIYF; CDR3 DNA: TGTGCCAGCAGCTTCGCAGGGTACGGAAACACCATATATTTT
D gene: NA; V gene: TRBV4-2; J gene: TRBJ1-2; clone size: NA; CDR3 protein: CASSQDTRLGRGHWGYTF; CDR3 DNA: TGTGCCAGCAGCCAAGATACTCGTTTAGGACGCGGCCATTGGGGCTACACCTTC
D gene: TRBD1; V gene: TRBV6-2/TRBV6-3; J gene: TRBJ2-7; clone size: NA; CDR3 protein: CASSQQGNTYEQYF; CDR3 DNA: TGTGCCAGCAGTCAACAGGGGAACACCTACGAGCAGTACTTC
D gene: TRBD1; V gene: TRBV4-1; J gene: TRBJ2-2; clone size: few; CDR3 protein: CASSQETGYGTGELFF; CDR3 DNA: TGCGCCAGCAGCCAAGAGACAGGGTATGGCACCGGGGAGCTGTTTTTT
D gene: NA; V gene: TRBV5-6; J gene: TRBJ2-1; clone size: NA; CDR3 protein: CASSLFGASSYNEQFF; CDR3 DNA: TGTGCCAGCAGCTTGTTCGGCGCGAGCTCCTACAATGAGCAGTTCTTC
D gene: NA; V gene: TRBV27; J gene: TRBJ1-1; clone size: NA; CDR3 protein: CASGRRGTEAFF; CDR3 DNA: TGTGCCAGCGGACGCCGGGGTACTGAAGCTTTCTTT
D gene: TRBD2; V gene: TRBV20-1; J gene: TRBJ2-3; clone size: few; CDR3 protein: CSAFGLVIDTQYF; CDR3 DNA: TGCAGTGCTTTCGGACTAGTAATAGATACGCAGTATTTT
D gene: NA; V gene: TRBV7-2; J gene: TRBJ2-3; clone size: few; CDR3 protein: CASSSGGAQYF; CDR3 DNA: TGTGCCAGCAGCTCCGGGGGCGCGCAGTATTTT
D gene: NA; V gene: TRBV4-3; J gene: TRBJ2-7; clone size: NA; CDR3 protein: CASSQGAGLALNEQYF; CDR3 DNA: TGCGCCAGCAGCCAAGGGGCCGGACTCGCGTTAAACGAGCAGTACTTC
D gene: NA; V gene: TRBV11-2; J gene: TRBJ2-1; clone size: NA; CDR3 protein: CASSSISTPNNEQFF; CDR3 DNA: TGTGCCAGCAGCTCAATATCGACTCCCAACAATGAGCAGTTCTTC
D gene: TRBD2; V gene: TRBV7-8; J gene: TRBJ2-3; clone size: NA; CDR3 protein: CASSLRASGGSSTDTQYF; CDR3 DNA: TGTGCCAGCAGCTTACGGGCTAGCGGGGGGTCTAGCACAGATACGCAGTATTTT
D gene: TRBD1; V gene: TRBV20-1; J gene: TRBJ2-2; clone size: few; CDR3 protein: CSARDGGQGANGELFF; CDR3 DNA: TGCAGTGCTAGAGATGGGGGACAGGGGGCAAACGGGGAGCTGTTTTTT
D gene: TRBD2; V gene: TRBV12-3/TRBV12-4; J gene: TRBJ2-1; clone size: NA; CDR3 protein: CASRPTGTSGEYNEQFF; CDR3 DNA: TGTGCCAGCAGACCCACGGGGACTAGCGGAGAATACAATGAGCAGTTCTTC
D gene: NA; V gene: TRBV29-1; J gene: TRBJ2-3; clone size: NA; CDR3 protein: CSVGAGGEDTQYF; CDR3 DNA: TGCAGCGTGGGGGCCGGAGGAGAAGATACGCAGTATTTT
D gene: NA; V gene: TRBV12-3/TRBV12-4; J gene: TRBJ1-2; clone size: many; CDR3 protein: CASSLAHVPDGYTF; CDR3 DNA: TGTGCCAGCAGTTTAGCGCATGTCCCGGATGGCTACACCTTC